This TCR beta chain was retrieved from a study of shared clonotypes between healthy human individuals. Study-wide results and limits: Memory subsets had estimated richness that was generally smaller than that of naive subsets. Compared with clonotypes that all four donors shared, non-shared clonotypes had lower generation probabilities.

In the original analysis: Owing to the provision of junction-only sequences devoid of quality scores by immunoSEQ, filtering differed. The assay was immunoSEQ multiplex PCR, and TCRdb's table has in-frame clones only and misses some. Clone size and V and J calls were adopted from that table, with D and trimming inferred from the DNA. The sample includes 2.3 million or so clones, 85% to 95% of them seen just once. Concerning this clone: Its antigen is unidentified.

Germline CDR1 MDHEN, CDR2 SYDVKM. The CDR3 spans 17 residues. With V trimmed by 5 bases and J by 4 bases, 11 bases remained unmatched. CD45RA-negative memory and CD45RA+ naive subsets were split from the CD4+ cells. The sequence was collected from a man between 18 and 35 years old in good health. Some clones in this sample may be carry-over from other donors' samples. The chain combines TRBV28 with TRBJ2-5, with 12 bases lining up with TRBD2. The sample was naive CD4+ T cells from PBMCs. Subset described: CD45RA+ positively selected. For the CDR3, the DNA is TGTGCCAGCAGTCCGACCCGACTAGCGGGAGACGGAGAGACCCAGTACTTC. This codes for CASSPTRLAGDGETQYF.